These 26 T cell receptor beta chains were all obtained from the same sample, sequenced in a study of blood T cells in healthy people across ages. For the second PCR, which ran for about 6 to 11 cycles, a sample-barcoded 5' primer and a J-beta primer mix were used. TCRdb re-called the 5' RACE reads through MiXCR, storing one row per CDR3 protein. The table records fewer than 700,000 distinct CDR3 sequences, roughly 48% of them present only once. Sequencing was done on a sample of blood. The receptor set was obtained from a man older than 75 in good health.

This clonotype has only a few counts. In DNA form, the CDR3 reads TGTGCCAGCAGCTCCACCTCAGGGGATAGTGAGACCCAGTACTTC. Protein product: CASSSTSGDSETQYF. The chain has TRBV7-9 and TRBJ2-5; TRBD1 is a possible D gene (6 bases). Trimming cost V 4 bases and J 5 bases, with 17 bases left between them. The CDR3 has 15 amino acids. The germline V gene has CDR1 SEHNR and CDR2 FQNEAQ (reference sequence).

The J gene is TRBJ1-2, the V gene TRBV7-9, with TRBD1 matching 8 bases. CDR3 length: 18 amino acids. The V and J ends lost 5 bases and 0 bases, in that order; junction bases with no gene match: 14. The germline V gene encodes CDR1 SEHNR and CDR2 FQNEAQ (reference sequence). CDR3 DNA: TGTGCCAGCAGCCGTCTATGGACAGGGCCCCGTACTAACTATGGCTACACCTTC. Protein product: CASSRLWTGPRTNYGYTF.

This clonotype came up a few times. This rearrangement joins TRBV28 to TRBJ2-1, with 11 bases that match TRBD1. The CDR3 sequence is 12 residues long. Germline values: CDR1 MDHEN, CDR2 SYDVKM. J gave up 13 bases and V 6 bases, and 5 bases lay outside the gene matches. The CDR3 reads CASSLDRGQQFF. The DNA of the CDR3 is TGTGCCAGCAGCCTGGACAGGGGGCAACAGTTCTTC.

The chain has TRBV29-1 and TRBJ1-2; D is uncertain. CDR1 and CDR2 (germline): SQVTM, ANQGSEA. The CDR3 is 16 residues long. The V end lost 4 bases, the J end lost 0 bases, and 18 bases lay between the germline ends. This chain's CDR3 is CSVVYGRVQANYGYTF. The CDR3 DNA reads as TGCAGCGTTGTGTATGGGAGGGTACAAGCTAACTATGGCTACACCTTC.

The gene calls are TRBV20-1 and TRBJ2-5; possible D gene TRBD2, 5 bases. CDR3 length equals 12 residues. Germline CDR1 is DFQATT and CDR2 is SNEGSKA (reference sequence). V lost 6 bases and J 5 bases, leaving 13 bases between the germline ends. DNA for the CDR3: TGCAGTGCCAAAAGAGGGTTGGAGACCCAGTACTTC. This sequence encodes CSAKRGLETQYF.

This rearrangement joins TRBV5-1 to TRBJ1-2; 8 positions match TRBD1. Germline V gene sequence: CDR1 SGHRS, CDR2 YFSETQ. The CDR3 contains 16 residues. V lost 6 bases, J lost 7 bases, and 17 bases stayed unmatched. The CDR3 loop reads CASTLLTDRARRGYTF. In DNA, the CDR3 is TGCGCCAGCACCCTTCTGACGGACAGGGCACGACGTGGCTACACCTTC.

This chain connects TRBV6-6 to TRBJ1-3; maybe TRBD1 (5 bases). The ends were cut back, 3 bases at V and 0 bases at J, with 12 bases in the middle. Per germline, CDR1 MNHNY and CDR2 SVGAGI (reference sequence). This CDR3 region has 16 residues. CDR3 region: CASSYRGGSSGNTIYF. The CDR3 DNA follows: TGTGCCAGCAGTTATCGGGGGGGGAGCTCTGGAAACACCATATATTTT.

The chain is built from TRBV29-1 and TRBJ2-1; possibly TRBD2 for D (5 bases). V was pared by 7 bases and J by 0 bases, with 13 bases between. Germline-derived CDR1 and CDR2 are SQVTM and ANQGSEA. The CDR3 totals 14 residues. Written as DNA, the CDR3 is TGCAGCGCTACAGCGGAAGCCTCCTACAATGAGCAGTTCTTC. Protein sequence: CSATAEASYNEQFF.

The count of this clonotype is one. The J gene is TRBJ2-1, the V gene TRBV20-1; 8 bases align to TRBD2. The V gene end was trimmed by 8 bases and the J gene end by 4 bases; junction bases not matched to a gene: 10. Germline loops: CDR1 DFQATT, CDR2 SNEGSKA (reference sequence). The CDR3 has 14 residues. The CDR3 coding sequence is TGCAGTCCCCCGAGTAGCGGGACTTACAATGAGCAGTTCTTC. This gives the protein CSPPSSGTYNEQFF.

A note on this clonotype: Compared with germline, one end of the junction differs, possibly owing to a read error. This sequence joins TRBV20-1 and TRBJ1-6, with 7 bases that match TRBD1. CDR1 is DFQATT, CDR2 SNEGSKA, per germline (reference sequence). The CDR3 totals 16 residues. DNA of the CDR3: TGCAGTGCTAGAGGAGGGACAGCTACCTATAATTCACCTCTCCACTTT. Translating it yields CSARGGTATYNSPLHF.

In its sample, this clonotype was seen many times. The chain carries TRBV5-1 and TRBJ2-1; 13 bases map to TRBD2. There are 18 residues in the CDR3. CDR1 SGHRS and CDR2 YFSETQ come from the germline V gene. Unmatched junction bases numbered 10, after V lost 3 bases and J lost 4 bases. CDR3 sequence (DNA): TGCGCCAGCAGCTCGTTTTCCGGGACTAGCGGGGCTTACAATGAGCAGTTCTTC. As protein: CASSSFSGTSGAYNEQFF.

The chain uses TRBV12-3 or TRBV12-4 and TRBJ1-2; 7 bases fit TRBD1. This CDR3 contains 14 residues. V was clipped by 5 bases and J by 1 base; unmatched bases: 4. The CDR3 sequence: CASSGTENNYGYTF. CDR3 bases: TGTGCCAGCAGTGGGACAGAGAATAACTATGGCTACACCTTC.

The chain recombines TRBV7-8 with TRBJ2-1, with D tentatively TRBD1 or TRBD2 (5 bases each). The CDR3 covers 11 residues. Per germline, CDR1 SGHVS and CDR2 FQNEAQ. With 7 bases removed from V and 9 bases from J, the gap between germline ends came to 10 bases. CDR3 DNA sequence: TGTGCCAGCACCCAGAGGGGTGAGCAGTTCTTC. This sequence encodes CASTQRGEQFF.

This clonotype was counted many times. The chain combines TRBV29-1 with TRBJ2-3; D is unresolved. There are 13 residues in the CDR3. V shed 3 bases and J shed 6 bases, with 13 bases lying between them. CDR1 is SQVTM, CDR2 ANQGSEA, per germline. CDR3: CSVDRQSVDTQYF. The DNA of the CDR3 is TGCAGCGTTGATCGGCAGTCCGTGGATACGCAGTATTTT.

Only a few counts were recorded for this clonotype. The CDR3 nucleotides read TGCGCCAGCAGTCCCTCTGGACAGGGTTTACCCCAAGTTTTCAATGAGCAGTTCTTC. Translation gives CASSPSGQGLPQVFNEQFF. The chain has TRBV4-1 and TRBJ2-1; 8 bases align to TRBD1. V lost 6 bases, J lost 6 bases, and 22 bases stayed unmatched. CDR3 length equals 19 residues. Germline V gene data show CDR1 as MGHRA and CDR2 as YSYEKL.

The chain couples TRBV7-9 to TRBJ1-1, with D maybe TRBD1 (5 bases). The CDR3 extends over 15 amino acids. CDR1 SEHNR and CDR2 FQNEAQ come from the germline V gene (reference sequence). V shed 5 bases and J shed 6 bases, with 19 bases lying between them. The CDR3 DNA reads as TGTGCCAGCAGCCCCCGGGACGGGAAGGATTCTGAAGCTTTCTTT. It specifies CASSPRDGKDSEAFF.

CDR3 residues: CSADLPLGKESSYNEQFF. CDR3 nucleotides: TGCAGTGCGGACCTCCCCCTCGGGAAGGAATCATCCTACAATGAGCAGTTCTTC. The chain joins TRBV20-1 to TRBJ2-1; a weak D match, TRBD2 (5 bases). The ends were cut back, 6 bases at V and 1 base at J, with 25 bases in the middle. CDR1 is DFQATT and CDR2 is SNEGSKA in the germline V gene (reference sequence). This CDR3 spans 18 amino acids.

The chain employs TRBV27 and TRBJ2-1, with 9 bases lining up with TRBD2. V shed 4 bases, J shed 4 bases, and the junction held 8 bases outside the gene matches. Germline-derived CDR1 and CDR2 are MNHEY and SMNVEV (reference sequence). The CDR3 is made up of 16 amino acids. The CDR3 loop is CASSSPLSGGYNEQFF. CDR3 nucleotide sequence: TGTGCCAGCAGTTCCCCCCTTAGCGGGGGATACAATGAGCAGTTCTTC.

This chain connects TRBV3-1 to TRBJ1-5, with a weak D call TRBD1 (6 bases). V was pared by 0 bases and J by 6 bases, with 12 bases between. This CDR3 comprises 15 residues. Germline-derived CDR1 and CDR2 are LGHDT and YNNKEL (reference sequence). CDR3 sequence reads: CASSQDRGEGQPQHF. The CDR3 nucleotides are TGTGCCAGCAGCCAAGATAGGGGGGAGGGTCAGCCCCAGCATTTT.

J is TRBJ2-1 and V is TRBV7-9; 8 bases line up with TRBD2. CDR3 length equals 14 residues. The germline gives CDR1 SEHNR, CDR2 FQNEAQ (reference sequence). The V segment lost 5 bases and the J segment 10 bases; nucleotides outside the gene matches: 10. The CDR3 DNA follows: TGTGCCAGCAGCCCTAGCGGGTCGGTGAGGGAGCAGTTCTTC. It yields the protein CASSPSGSVREQFF. The entire variable domain, with the rest obtained from reference TRBV7-9 and TRBJ2-1, is as follows: DTGVSQNPRHKITKRGQNVTFRCDPISEHNRLYWYRQTLGQGPEFLTYFQNEAQLEKSRLLSDRFSAERPKGSFSTLEIQRTEQGDSAMYLCASSPSGSVREQFFGPGTRLTVL.

This clonotype came up many times. The CDR3: CASSYGLAGVEQYF. Written as DNA, the CDR3 is TGTGCCAGCAGTTATGGACTAGCGGGAGTCGAGCAGTACTTC. V usage is TRBV6-6 and J usage is TRBJ2-7, with 13 bases matching TRBD2. J gave up 6 bases and V 3 bases, and 2 bases lay outside the gene matches. Germline assignment: CDR1 MNHNY and CDR2 SVGAGI (reference sequence). The CDR3 extends over 14 amino acids.

This chain uses TRBV11-1 with TRBJ2-5; 13 bases fit TRBD2. The CDR3 runs to 15 residues. Trimming removed 7 bases from V and 4 bases from J; junction bases left unmatched: 6. The V gene's germline CDR1 is SGHAT and CDR2 FQDESV (reference sequence). This CDR3 is CASKLAGGPLETQYF. The CDR3 DNA reads as TGTGCCAGCAAACTAGCGGGAGGGCCCCTAGAGACCCAGTACTTC.

The J gene is TRBJ2-3, the V gene TRBV20-1, with 7 bases that match TRBD2. The CDR3 has 12 amino acids. The V and J ends lost 6 bases and 2 bases, in that order; junction bases with no gene match: 2. The germline gives CDR1 DFQATT, CDR2 SNEGSKA (reference sequence). CDR3 coding DNA: TGCAGTGCGGGGAGGGTCACAGATACGCAGTATTTT. Amino acid sequence: CSAGRVTDTQYF.

V gene TRBV20-1 combines with J gene TRBJ1-6; D perhaps matches TRBD1 (5 bases). V shed 6 bases and J shed 7 bases, with 25 bases lying between them. The CDR3 is 17 amino acids. Germline assignment: CDR1 DFQATT and CDR2 SNEGSKA (reference sequence). The CDR3 bases are TGCAGTGCGCCTCCGGGGGAGAGGGCGAATGGAAATTCACCCCTCCACTTT. Translating it yields CSAPPGERANGNSPLHF.

The J gene is TRBJ2-3, the V gene TRBV2, with D perhaps matching TRBD1 (6 bases). The CDR3 contains 16 residues. Germline V CDR1 and CDR2: SNHLY, FYNNEI. Trimming left V 8 bases short and J 0 bases short, with 18 bases between. CDR3 DNA: TGTGCCAGCCGCAAACTGACAGGCTCTAGCACAGATACGCAGTATTTT. This encodes CASRKLTGSSTDTQYF.

J is TRBJ2-1 and V is TRBV24-1; D gene unclear. V was trimmed by 6 bases and J by 13 bases, leaving 18 bases between them. The CDR3 sequence is 13 residues long. The germline V gene has CDR1 KGHDR and CDR2 SFDVKD. CDR3 DNA sequence: TGTGCCACCAGTACCTCGACCAGATCACTCCAGTTCTTC. Protein sequence: CATSTSTRSLQFF.